This TCR beta chain derives from a study of blood T cell repertoires in COVID-19. This clone has only one observation. Method: immunoSEQ multiplex PCR; TCRdb's copy keeps in-frame clones and lacks some. The sample contains roughly 100,000 clones, 70% to 90% of which appear only once. Material for sequencing was peripheral blood. This TCR was recovered from a human donor in a cohort sampled during active COVID-19.

CDR3 loop: CASSHRGDEQFF. CDR3 nucleotide sequence: TGCGCCAGCAGTCACAGGGGCGATGAGCAGTTCTTC. The chain uses TRBV4-1 and TRBJ2-1, with 7 bases that match TRBD1. Per the germline V gene, CDR1 is MGHRA and CDR2 is YSYEKL. The V gene end was trimmed by 6 bases and the J gene end by 8 bases; junction bases not matched to a gene: 4. The length of the CDR3 is 12 residues.